This section outlines one T cell receptor beta chain sequence together with its context. Its antigen is as yet unknown. Germline and junction disagree at one end, which may indicate a read error. This entry is derived from a study of shared clonotypes between healthy human individuals. General observations from the study: Of the naive CD4 clonotypes, about 5% were shared across a handful of donors. The rarefaction results pointed to incomplete sorted-subset sequencing despite large depth. A reduction in generation probabilities was seen for non-shared clonotypes relative to those shared by all four donors.

TCRdb's copy holds only in-frame clones and misses some; the assay was immunoSEQ multiplex PCR. The repertoire holds 550,000 to 800,000 clones, roughly 70% seen once, with around 1.6% in the top ten. The germline V gene encodes CDR1 SGHVS and CDR2 FNYEAQ. CDR3 length equals 13 residues. Sequenced input: memory CD4+ T cells sorted from blood. Subset indicated: CD45RA-negative fraction. This TCR was recovered from a woman in her twenties or thirties in good health. The genes are TRBV7-6 and TRBJ2-3, with TRBD2 matching over 13 bases. The CDR3 is CASSSTTGTSGTF. CDR3 DNA: TGTGCCAGCAGCTCAACCACCGGGACTAGCGGGACTTTT.